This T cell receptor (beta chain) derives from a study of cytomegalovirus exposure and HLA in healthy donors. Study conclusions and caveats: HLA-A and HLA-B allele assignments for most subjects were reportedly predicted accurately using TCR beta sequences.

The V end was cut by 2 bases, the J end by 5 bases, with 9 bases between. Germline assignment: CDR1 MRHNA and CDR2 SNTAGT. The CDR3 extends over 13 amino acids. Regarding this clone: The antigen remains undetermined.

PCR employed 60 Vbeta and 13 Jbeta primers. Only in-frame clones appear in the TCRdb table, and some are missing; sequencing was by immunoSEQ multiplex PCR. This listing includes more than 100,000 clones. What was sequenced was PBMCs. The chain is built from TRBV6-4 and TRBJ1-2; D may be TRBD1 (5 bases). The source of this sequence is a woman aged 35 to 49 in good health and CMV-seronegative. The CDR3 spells CASSDRGGYGYTF. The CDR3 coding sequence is TGTGCCAGCAGTGACAGGGGCGGATATGGCTACACCTTC.